This TCR beta chain stems from a study of CD8 T cells in Susac syndrome. Study results and limitations: CD8+ clonal expansion in Susac peaked in TEMRA cells and active patients. Susac-specific public clones were found in both the total CD8+ and the CD8+ TEMRA repertoires, with some 15 in the former and 5 or 6 in the latter.

This clonotype was recorded once. The target antigen is unknown. With random hexamers, reverse transcription was performed on about 0.5 to 1 ug of RNA. TCRdb reprocessed the immunoSEQ multiplex PCR reads with MiXCR, giving one entry per CDR3 protein. The sample lists around 80,000 distinct CDR3 sequences; approximately 93% were seen once. This TCR came from a human donor with Susac syndrome. The specimen was CD8+ T cells from PBMCs.

The CDR3 is CAWSVKGGNQPQHF. DNA of the CDR3: TGTGCCTGGAGTGTAAAGGGGGGCAATCAGCCCCAGCATTTT. J is TRBJ1-5 and V is TRBV30; a weak D match, TRBD1 (6 bases). The length of the CDR3 is 14 residues. Germline CDR1 and CDR2: GTSNPN and SVGIG (reference sequence). The V end was cut by 0 bases, the J end by 2 bases, with 8 bases between.